This record concerns one T cell receptor beta chain sequence. Its target is unknown. The sample originates from a study of T cell responses to AZD1222 COVID-19 vaccine. General study results and limits: Donor demographics were predominantly white British with a female majority; clonal diversity may be underestimated. Spike-specific TCR breadth rose after two AZD1222 doses, and depth rose as well. Only a handful of AZD1222 recipients tested seropositive at baseline. The study found vaccine-associated CD4 TCRs spanning spike, dominant at 160-218 and 743-854.

The CDR3 has 16 amino acids. Germline assignment: CDR1 SGHNT and CDR2 YENEEA. V was pared by 1 base and J by 0 bases, with 3 bases of the junction left unmatched. Profiled with immunoSEQ multiplex PCR; TCRdb holds only in-frame clones, not every one. In the table there are about 120,000 clones, roughly 90% of which are singletons. The chain employs TRBV11-3 and TRBJ2-1, with TRBD2 identical over 7 bases. This clonotype originated in an adult who received the MenACWY meningococcal vaccine as a control. The sequenced sample was peripheral blood, obtained 28 days after the second dose of the MenACWY control vaccine. The CDR3 DNA reads TGTGCCAGCAGCTTAGGACTAGCCCTCTCCTACAATGAGCAGTTCTTC. Protein product: CASSLGLALSYNEQFF.